This T cell receptor (beta chain) was sequenced during a study of radiotherapy plus CTLA-4 blockade in lung cancer. Study overall: Objective response was observed in roughly 20% of patients, and disease control in about 30%.

In regard to this clone: Antigen: not known.

Clones were read by immunoSEQ multiplex PCR, and TCRdb kept only the in-frame ones, dropping some. Of some 70,000 clones in the sample, 79% were seen once. In germline, CDR1 is SGHVS, CDR2 FQNEAQ. CDR3 size: 14 residues. With 5 bases removed from V and 1 base from J, the gap between germline ends came to 11 bases. Study results and caveats: Reports state that early shifts in blood T cell clones, with interferon-beta, best predicted response.

This specimen consisted of peripheral blood, obtained from a patient treated with radiotherapy plus ipilimumab. The receptor was derived from a human donor with non-small cell lung cancer who had a complete response to radiotherapy plus ipilimumab. The V and J genes are TRBV7-8 and TRBJ1-1; perhaps TRBD1 as D (6 bases). CDR3: CASSVRGWNTEAFF. The CDR3 coding sequence is TGTGCCAGCAGCGTCAGGGGTTGGAACACTGAAGCTTTCTTT.